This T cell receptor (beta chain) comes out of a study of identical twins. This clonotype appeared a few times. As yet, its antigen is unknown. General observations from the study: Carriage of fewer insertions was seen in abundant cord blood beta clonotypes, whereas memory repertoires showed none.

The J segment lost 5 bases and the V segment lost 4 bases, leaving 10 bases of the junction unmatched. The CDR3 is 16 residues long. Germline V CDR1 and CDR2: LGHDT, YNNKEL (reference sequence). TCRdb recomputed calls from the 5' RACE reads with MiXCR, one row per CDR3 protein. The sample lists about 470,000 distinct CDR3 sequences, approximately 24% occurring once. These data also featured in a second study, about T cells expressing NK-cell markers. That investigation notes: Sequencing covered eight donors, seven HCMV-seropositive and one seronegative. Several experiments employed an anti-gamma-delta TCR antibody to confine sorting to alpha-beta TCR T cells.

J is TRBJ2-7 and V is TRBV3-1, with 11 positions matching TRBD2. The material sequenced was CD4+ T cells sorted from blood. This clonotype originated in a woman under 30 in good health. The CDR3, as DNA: TGTGCCAGCAGCCCCCATCAGGCACTAGCGGGGGACGAGCAGTACTTC. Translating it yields CASSPHQALAGDEQYF.